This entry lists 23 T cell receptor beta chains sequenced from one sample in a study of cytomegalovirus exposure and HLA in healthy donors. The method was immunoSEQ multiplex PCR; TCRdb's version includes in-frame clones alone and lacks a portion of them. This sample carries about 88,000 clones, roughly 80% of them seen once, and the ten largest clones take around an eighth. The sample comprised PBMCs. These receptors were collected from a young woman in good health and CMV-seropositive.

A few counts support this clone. CDR3 in amino acids: CASSFQGGDGYTF. The DNA for the CDR3 is TGCGCCAGCAGCTTCCAGGGTGGGGATGGCTACACCTTC. This chain uses TRBV5-1 with TRBJ1-2; D may be TRBD1 (5 bases). Germline values: CDR1 SGHRS, CDR2 YFSETQ. V lost 2 bases and J 6 bases, leaving 11 bases between the germline ends. This CDR3 is 13 amino acids long.

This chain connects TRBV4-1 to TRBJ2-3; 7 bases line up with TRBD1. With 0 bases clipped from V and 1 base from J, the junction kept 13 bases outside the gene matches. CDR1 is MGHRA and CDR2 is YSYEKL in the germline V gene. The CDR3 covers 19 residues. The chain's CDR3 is CASSQEETSVDRGTDTQYF. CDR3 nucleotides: TGCGCCAGCAGCCAAGAAGAGACCAGCGTCGACAGGGGCACAGATACGCAGTATTTT.

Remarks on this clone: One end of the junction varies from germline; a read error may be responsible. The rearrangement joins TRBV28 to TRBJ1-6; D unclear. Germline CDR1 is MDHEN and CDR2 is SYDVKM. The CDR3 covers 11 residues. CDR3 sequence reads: CASSYKSPLHF. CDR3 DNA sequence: TGTGCCAGCAGTTATAAATCACCCCTCCACTTT.

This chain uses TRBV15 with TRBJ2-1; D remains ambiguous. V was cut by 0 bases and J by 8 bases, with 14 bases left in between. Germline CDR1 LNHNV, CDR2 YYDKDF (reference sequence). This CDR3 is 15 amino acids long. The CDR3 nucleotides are TGTGCCACCAGCAGAGATACGAGAATTATCGATGAGCAGTTCTTC. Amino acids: CATSRDTRIIDEQFF.

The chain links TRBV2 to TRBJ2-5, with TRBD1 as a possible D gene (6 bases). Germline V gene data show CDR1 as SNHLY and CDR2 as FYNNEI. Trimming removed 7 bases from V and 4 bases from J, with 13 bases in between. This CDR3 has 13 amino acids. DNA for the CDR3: TGTGCCAGCATAGGTGCAGGGGCAGAGACCCAGTACTTC. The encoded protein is CASIGAGAETQYF.

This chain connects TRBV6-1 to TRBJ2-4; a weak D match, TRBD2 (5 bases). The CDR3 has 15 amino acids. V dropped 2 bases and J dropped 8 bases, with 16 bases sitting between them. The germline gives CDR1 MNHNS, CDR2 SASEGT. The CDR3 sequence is CASSELGIHKDIQYF. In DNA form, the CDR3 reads TGTGCCAGCAGTGAACTCGGGATCCACAAGGACATTCAGTACTTC.

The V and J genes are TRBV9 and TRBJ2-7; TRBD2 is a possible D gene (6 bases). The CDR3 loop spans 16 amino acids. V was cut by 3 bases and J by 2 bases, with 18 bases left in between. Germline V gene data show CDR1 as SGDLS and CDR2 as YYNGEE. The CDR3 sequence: CASSEDRGGTPYEQYF. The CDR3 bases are TGTGCCAGCAGCGAGGACCGGGGCGGGACCCCCTACGAGCAGTACTTC.

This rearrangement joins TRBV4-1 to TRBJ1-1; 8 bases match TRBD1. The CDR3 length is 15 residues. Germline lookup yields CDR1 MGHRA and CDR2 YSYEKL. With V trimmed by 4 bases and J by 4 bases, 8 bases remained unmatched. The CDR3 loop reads CASSPRQGLSTEAFF. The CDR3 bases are TGCGCCAGCAGCCCAAGACAGGGGTTAAGCACTGAAGCTTTCTTT.

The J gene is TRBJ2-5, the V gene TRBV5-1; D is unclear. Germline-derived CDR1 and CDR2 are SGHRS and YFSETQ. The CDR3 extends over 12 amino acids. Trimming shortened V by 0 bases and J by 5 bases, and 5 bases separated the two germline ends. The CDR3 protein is CASSLARETQYF. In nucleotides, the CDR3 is TGCGCCAGCAGCTTGGCCAGGGAGACCCAGTACTTC.

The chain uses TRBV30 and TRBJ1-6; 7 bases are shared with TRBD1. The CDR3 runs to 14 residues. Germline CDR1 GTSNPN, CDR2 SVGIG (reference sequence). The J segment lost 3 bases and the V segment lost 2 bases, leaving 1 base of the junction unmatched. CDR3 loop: CAWSRTGYNSPLHF. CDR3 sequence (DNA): TGTGCCTGGAGTCGGACAGGCTATAATTCACCCCTCCACTTT.

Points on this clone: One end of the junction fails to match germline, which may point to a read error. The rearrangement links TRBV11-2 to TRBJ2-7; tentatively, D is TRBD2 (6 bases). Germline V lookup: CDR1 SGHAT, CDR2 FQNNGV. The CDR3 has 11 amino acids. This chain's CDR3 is CASSPGTGKDF. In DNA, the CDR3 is TGTGCCAGCAGCCCAGGGACTGGCAAGGACTTC.

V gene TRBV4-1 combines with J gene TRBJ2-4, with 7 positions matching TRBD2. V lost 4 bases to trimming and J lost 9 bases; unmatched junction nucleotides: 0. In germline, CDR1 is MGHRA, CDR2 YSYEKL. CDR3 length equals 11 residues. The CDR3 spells CASSPGGIQYF. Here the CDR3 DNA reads TGCGCCAGCAGCCCGGGGGGCATTCAGTACTTC.

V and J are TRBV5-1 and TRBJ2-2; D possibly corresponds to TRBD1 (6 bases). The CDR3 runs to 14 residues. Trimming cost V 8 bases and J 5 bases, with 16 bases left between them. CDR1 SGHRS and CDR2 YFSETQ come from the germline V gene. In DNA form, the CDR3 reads TGCGCCAGTGAAACAGGGAGTTTGACCGGGGAGCTGTTTTTT. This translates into CASETGSLTGELFF.

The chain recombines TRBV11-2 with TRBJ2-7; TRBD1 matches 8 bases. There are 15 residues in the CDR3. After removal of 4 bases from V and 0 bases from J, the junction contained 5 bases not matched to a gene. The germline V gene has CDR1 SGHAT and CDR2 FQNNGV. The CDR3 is CASSSPGTGSYEQYF. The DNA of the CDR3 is TGTGCCAGCAGCTCCCCTGGGACAGGCTCCTACGAGCAGTACTTC.

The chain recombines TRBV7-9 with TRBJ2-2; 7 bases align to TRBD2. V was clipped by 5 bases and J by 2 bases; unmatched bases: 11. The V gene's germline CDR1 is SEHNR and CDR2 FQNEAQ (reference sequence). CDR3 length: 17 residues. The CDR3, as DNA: TGTGCCAGCAGCGCCCTTTCTAGCGGTTCCAACACCGGGGAGCTGTTTTTT. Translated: CASSALSSGSNTGELFF. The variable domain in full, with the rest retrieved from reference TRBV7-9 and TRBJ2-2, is DTGVSQNPRHKITKRGQNVTFRCDPISEHNRLYWYRQTLGQGPEFLTYFQNEAQLEKSRLLSDRFSAERPKGSFSTLEIQRTEQGDSAMYLCASSALSSGSNTGELFFGEGSRLTVL.

The CDR3 region has the DNA TGTGCCAGCAGCTTAGGGATTTTCCCCGAGGGCTATGGCTACACCTTC. It codes for CASSLGIFPEGYGYTF. V usage is TRBV7-2 and J usage is TRBJ1-2, with no clear D. Germline assignment: CDR1 SGHTA and CDR2 FQGNSA. The V gene lost 1 base and the J gene lost 4 bases, with 16 bases spanning the gap. There are 16 residues in the CDR3.

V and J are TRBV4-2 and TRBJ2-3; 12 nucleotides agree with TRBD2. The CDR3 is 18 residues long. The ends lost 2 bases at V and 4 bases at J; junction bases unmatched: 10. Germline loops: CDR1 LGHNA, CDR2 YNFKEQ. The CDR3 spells CASSQRTSGKPVADTQYF. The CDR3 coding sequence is TGTGCCAGCAGCCAACGGACTAGCGGGAAGCCAGTGGCAGATACGCAGTATTTT.

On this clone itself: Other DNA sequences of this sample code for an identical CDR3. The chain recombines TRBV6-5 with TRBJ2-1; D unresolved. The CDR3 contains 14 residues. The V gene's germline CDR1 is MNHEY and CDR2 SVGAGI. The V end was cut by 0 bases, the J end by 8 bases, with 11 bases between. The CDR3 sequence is CASSYSRGGHEQFF. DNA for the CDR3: TGTGCCAGCAGTTACTCGAGAGGTGGCCATGAGCAGTTCTTC.

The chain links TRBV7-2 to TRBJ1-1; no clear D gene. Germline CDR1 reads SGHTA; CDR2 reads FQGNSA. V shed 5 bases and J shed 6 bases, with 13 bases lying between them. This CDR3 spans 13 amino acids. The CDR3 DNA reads TGTGCCAGCAGCGTAAATTTATTCGCTGAAGCTTTCTTT. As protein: CASSVNLFAEAFF.

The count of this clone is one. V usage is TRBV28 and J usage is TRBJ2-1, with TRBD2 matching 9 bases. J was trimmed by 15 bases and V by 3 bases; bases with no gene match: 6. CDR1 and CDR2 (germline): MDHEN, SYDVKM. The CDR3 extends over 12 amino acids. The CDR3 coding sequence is TGTGCCAGCAGTTTGTCCGGGACTAGCCGGTTCTTC. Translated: CASSLSGTSRFF.

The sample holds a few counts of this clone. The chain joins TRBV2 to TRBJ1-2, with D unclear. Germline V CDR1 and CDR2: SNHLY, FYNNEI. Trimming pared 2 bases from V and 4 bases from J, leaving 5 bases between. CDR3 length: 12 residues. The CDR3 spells CASSEQFYGYTF. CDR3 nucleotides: TGTGCCAGCAGTGAACAGTTCTATGGCTACACCTTC.

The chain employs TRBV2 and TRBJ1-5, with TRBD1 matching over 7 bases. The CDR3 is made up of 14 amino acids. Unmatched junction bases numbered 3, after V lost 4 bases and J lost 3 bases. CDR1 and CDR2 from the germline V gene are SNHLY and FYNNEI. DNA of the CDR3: TGTGCCAGCAGTGGGGGACAGTACAATCAGCCCCAGCATTTT. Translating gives CASSGGQYNQPQHF.

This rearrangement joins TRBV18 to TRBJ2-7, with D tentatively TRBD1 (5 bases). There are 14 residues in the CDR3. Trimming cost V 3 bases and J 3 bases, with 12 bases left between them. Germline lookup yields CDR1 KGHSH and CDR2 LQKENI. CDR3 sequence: CASSPQGIFYEQYF. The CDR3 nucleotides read TGTGCCAGCTCACCCCAGGGCATCTTCTACGAGCAGTACTTC.